The 11 T cell receptor beta chains below come from one sample, sequenced in a study of breast tumors, draining lymph nodes, adjacent tissues. Via MiXCR, TCRdb re-called the multiplex PCR reads, giving one row per CDR3 protein. The sample has about 60,000 distinct CDR3 sequences, 45% to 60% seen once. The sample taken for sequencing was breast tumor tissue. The receptors here all came from a female donor with breast cancer. Some clones in this sample may be carry-over from other donors' samples.

The rearrangement joins TRBV12-3 or TRBV12-4 to TRBJ2-1, with D tentatively TRBD1 or TRBD2 (5 bases each). The CDR3 covers 17 residues. Deletions cut 5 bases from V and 7 bases from J, with 24 bases between. As DNA, the CDR3 is TGTGCCAGCAGTCCCCCCGCCGGACTCGGGGCCCCTAATGAGCAGTTCTTC. This gives the protein CASSPPAGLGAPNEQFF.

The chain links TRBV6-1 to TRBJ1-4, with 7 positions matching TRBD1. With V trimmed by 2 bases and J by 7 bases, 1 base remained unmatched. The CDR3 extends over 13 amino acids. CDR1 is MNHNS and CDR2 is SASEGT in the germline V gene. DNA of the CDR3: TGTGCCAGCAGTGAACCAGGGGGTGAAAAACTGTTTTTT. Translated: CASSEPGGEKLFF.

The chain links TRBV20-1 to TRBJ1-6; D not resolved. V gave up 8 bases and J gave up 10 bases, with 18 bases separating them. The CDR3 covers 13 residues. Germline V lookup: CDR1 DFQATT, CDR2 SNEGSKA (reference sequence). In DNA, the CDR3 is TGCAGTACCCCGAGCCAGAGTGACTCACCCCTCCACTTT. Translation: CSTPSQSDSPLHF.

Notes on this clonotype: The DNA is omitted, as the CDR3 cannot be located on it reliably, and the CDR3 follows TCRdb's listing. The chain has TRBV9 and TRBJ1-3. Termini included, the CDR3 measures 13 amino acids. Germline lookup yields CDR1 SGDLS and CDR2 YYNGEE. This CDR3 reads CASGVGGGNTVYF.

The chain combines TRBV9 with TRBJ2-7; D not resolved. Trimming shortened V by 4 bases and J by 5 bases, and 16 bases separated the two germline ends. This CDR3 is built from 14 residues. CDR1 and CDR2 from the germline V gene are SGDLS and YYNGEE. The CDR3 DNA reads as TGTGCCAGCAGCCCGGCTCGGGTATCCCACGAGCAGTACTTC. Residues: CASSPARVSHEQYF.

The V call is TRBV5-4, the J call TRBJ2-5; 9 nucleotides agree with TRBD1. The V and J ends lost 0 bases and 5 bases, in that order; junction bases with no gene match: 8. From germline, CDR1 is SGHNT and CDR2 YYREEE (reference sequence). The CDR3 contains 16 residues. The CDR3 DNA reads TGTGCCAGCAGCTTGGCCGGGACAGGGAGGTTTGAGACCCAGTACTTC. As protein: CASSLAGTGRFETQYF.

V is TRBV29-1 and J is TRBJ2-1; 12 nucleotides agree with TRBD2. Unmatched junction bases numbered 12, after V lost 3 bases and J lost 3 bases. Germline CDR1 SQVTM, CDR2 ANQGSEA. The CDR3 runs 18 residues. The CDR3 coding sequence is TGCAGCGTTGAGGAGTATCTAGCGGGGGGGCTGTTCTACAATGAGCAGTTCTTC. Protein: CSVEEYLAGGLFYNEQFF.

V is TRBV20-1 and J is TRBJ1-6, with a possible D match to TRBD1 (5 bases). This CDR3 contains 12 residues. Germline CDR1 is DFQATT and CDR2 is SNEGSKA (reference sequence). Trimming pared 2 bases from V and 13 bases from J, leaving 12 bases between. The CDR3 DNA reads as TGCAGTGCTAGAACCGGGGGATCTCCCCTCCACTTT. This gives the protein CSARTGGSPLHF.

The table lists this clonotype with many counts. V gene TRBV4-3 combines with J gene TRBJ2-1; 13 nucleotides align to TRBD2. Germline V lookup: CDR1 LGHNA, CDR2 YSLEER. The CDR3 runs 17 residues. Trimming at V came to 3 bases and at J to 1 base, leaving 3 bases not matched to a gene. The CDR3 spells CASSQGTSGKSYNEQFF. CDR3 sequence (DNA): TGCGCCAGCAGCCAGGGGACTAGCGGGAAATCCTACAATGAGCAGTTCTTC.

V usage is TRBV15 and J usage is TRBJ1-2, with 9 bases matching TRBD1. The length of the CDR3 is 14 residues. Losses at the gene ends were 1 base for V and 7 bases for J; bases not matched to a gene: 4. From germline, CDR1 is LNHNV and CDR2 YYDKDF (reference sequence). The CDR3 DNA reads as TGTGCCACCAGCAGAGGGGACAGGGTTAGTGGCTACACCTTC. Its protein is CATSRGDRVSGYTF. Variable domain in full (rest from reference TRBV15 and TRBJ1-2): DAMVIQNPRYQVTQFGKPVTLSCSQTLNHNVMYWYQQKSSQAPKLLFHYYDKDFNNEADTPDNFQSRRPNTSFCFLDIRSPGLGDTAMYLCATSRGDRVSGYTFGSGTRLTVV.

V is TRBV12-3 or TRBV12-4 and J is TRBJ2-3; 14 bases fit TRBD2. CDR3 length equals 16 residues. V lost 5 bases and J lost 6; bases outside the gene matches: 7. The CDR3 coding sequence is TGTGCCAGCAGTCCTGGACTAGCGGGAGGAGTTGATACGCAGTATTTT. Encoded protein: CASSPGLAGGVDTQYF.